The T cell receptor beta chain described here comes from a study of CD8 T cells in Susac syndrome. Study in general: Among the Susac syndrome patients who underwent sequencing, about 6 had clinically active disease, while eight of them were in remission.

Study observations and caveats: Individuals included in the TCR sequencing and HLA analysis were acknowledged by the study to be relatively few in number.

Trimming stripped 0 bases from V and 0 bases from J, with 5 bases between. The CDR3 extends over 14 amino acids. RNA amounts of about 0.5 to 1 ug underwent reverse transcription with random hexamers. A multiplex approach, immunoSEQ multiplex PCR, amplified TCR beta CDR3 across 54 Vbeta and 13 Jbeta. TCRdb called the immunoSEQ multiplex PCR reads again in MiXCR, with one record for every CDR3 protein. The sample contains 150,000 to 200,000 distinct CDR3 sequences, 95% of which appear only once. This clonotype occurred a few times. What it binds is unknown. The receptor was derived from a human donor with Susac syndrome. Sequenced: CD8+ T cells from PBMCs. This rearrangement joins TRBV12-3 or TRBV12-4 to TRBJ1-1; D unclear. CDR3 in amino acids: CASSLAGMNTEAFF. CDR3 DNA sequence: TGTGCCAGCAGTTTAGCGGGTATGAACACTGAAGCTTTCTTT.